The clone carrying this T cell receptor beta chain has just a few counts. Antigen specificity is unknown. This record belongs to a study of OX40 agonist ivuxolimab in advanced cancers. Assay: immunoSEQ multiplex PCR; the TCRdb copy retains only in-frame clones and omits some. This table holds roughly 76,000 clones, 70% to 90% found once. Study-level points and caveats: It was also the case that some nonresponders had low normalized T-cell clonal expansion.

J was trimmed by 6 bases and V by 8 bases; bases with no gene match: 13. This CDR3 has 15 amino acids. Germline CDR1 reads LGHNT; CDR2 reads FRNRAP. The receptor was isolated from an adult with an advanced solid tumor such as melanoma, head and neck, liver or kidney cancer. The rearrangement links TRBV12-5 to TRBJ2-3; 8 nucleotides match TRBD1. The sample was CD4+ or CD8+ T cells sorted from blood, taken in a trial of the OX40 agonist ivuxolimab. The CDR3 reads CASSPQQGASDTQYF. The CDR3 DNA sequence: TGTGCTAGTTCTCCTCAGCAGGGGGCATCTGATACGCAGTATTTT.